This T cell receptor beta chain comes out of a study of blood T cell repertoires in COVID-19. At the level of the study: Sample material is recorded as cDNA or gDNA derived from T cells, B-cell-depleted T cells, or PBMCs.

CDR1 is LGHNA, CDR2 YSLEER, per germline. The CDR3 length is 18 residues. Trimming stripped 0 bases from V and 1 base from J, with 15 bases between. In the original analysis: Using reference gene primer amplification, nucleated cell counts were estimated. The method was immunoSEQ multiplex PCR; TCRdb's version includes in-frame clones alone and lacks a portion of them. That table gives V, J and clone size, and the DNA gave D and trimming. Here the sample spans about 370,000 clones, 80% to 90% being singletons. Recovered participants had two consecutive negative NP/OP PCR tests, healthcare professional clearance, or symptom resolution.

Sequenced material: PBMCs or T cells enriched from blood (not recorded which). This clonotype was obtained from a man aged 18 to 35 who had recovered from COVID-19. The chain recombines TRBV4-3 with TRBJ1-4, with D tentatively TRBD1 (5 bases). The CDR3 region has the DNA TGCGCCAGCAGCCAAGAGTTGCAGGGAGGCAGAACTAATGAAAAACTGTTTTTT. Its protein product is CASSQELQGGRTNEKLFF.